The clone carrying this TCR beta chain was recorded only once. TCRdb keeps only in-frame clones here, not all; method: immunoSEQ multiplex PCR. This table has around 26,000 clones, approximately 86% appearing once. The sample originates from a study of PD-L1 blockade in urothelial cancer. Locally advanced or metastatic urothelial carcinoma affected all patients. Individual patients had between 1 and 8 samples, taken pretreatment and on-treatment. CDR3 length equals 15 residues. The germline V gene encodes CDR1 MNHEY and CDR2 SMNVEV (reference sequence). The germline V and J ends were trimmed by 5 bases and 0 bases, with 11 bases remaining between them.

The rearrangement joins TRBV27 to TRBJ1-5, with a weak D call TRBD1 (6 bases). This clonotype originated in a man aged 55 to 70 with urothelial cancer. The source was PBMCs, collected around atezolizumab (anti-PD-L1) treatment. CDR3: CASSPRTVSNQPQHF. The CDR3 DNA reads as TGTGCCAGCAGTCCGCGGACAGTTAGCAATCAGCCCCAGCATTTT.